These 26 T cell receptor beta chains originate from one sample sequenced in a study of human T cells and chemical hapten exposure. One entry per CDR3 protein, called by TCRdb with MiXCR from the RACE reads. Here the sample spans around 330,000 distinct CDR3 sequences, about 5% being singletons. The time point: pre-sensitization, week 0. Indicated treatment: therapeutic diphenylcyclopropenone sensitization with weekly scalp DPC. The sample here was whole blood, taken in connection with sensitization to the hapten diphenylcyclopropenone (DPC). The receptor source for this set is a woman in her late teens or twenties with alopecia areata. Some clones in this sample may be carry-over from other donors' samples.

The table lists this clonotype with a few counts. This chain links TRBV7-8 with TRBJ2-3, with 11 bases lining up with TRBD2. CDR1 is SGHVS, CDR2 FQNEAQ, per germline. With V trimmed by 3 bases and J by 6 bases, 8 bases remained unmatched. The CDR3 length is 16 residues. The chain's CDR3 is CASSFLAGGPGDTQYF. CDR3 bases: TGTGCCAGCAGCTTCCTAGCGGGGGGCCCGGGGGATACGCAGTATTTT.

The J gene is TRBJ1-1, the V gene TRBV27, with TRBD1 matching over 10 bases. The CDR3 is 12 residues long. Germline CDR1 is MNHEY and CDR2 is SMNVEV (reference sequence). The ends lost 5 bases at V and 9 bases at J; junction bases unmatched: 3. CDR3 amino acids: CASSRQGAQAFF. The CDR3 DNA follows: TGTGCCAGCAGTCGACAGGGGGCTCAAGCTTTCTTT.

This clonotype was seen repeatedly, ten times or more. The chain carries TRBV6-2 or TRBV6-3 and TRBJ2-3, with a possible D match to TRBD2 (6 bases). Trimming stripped 5 bases from V and 6 bases from J, with 15 bases between. Per the germline V gene, CDR1 is MNHEY and CDR2 is SVGEGT. This CDR3 contains 14 residues. The CDR3, as DNA: TGTGCCAGCAGTCCCAGACTAGATTTGGATACGCAGTATTTT. Protein product: CASSPRLDLDTQYF.

The table lists this clonotype with a few counts. V and J are TRBV28 and TRBJ1-1; D is ambiguous. The CDR3 has 15 residues. V lost 5 bases and J 0 bases, leaving 13 bases between the germline ends. Germline CDR1 MDHEN, CDR2 SYDVKM. The CDR3 bases are TGTGCCAGCAGTCCCCCCACGGAATTGAACACTGAAGCTTTCTTT. This translates into CASSPPTELNTEAFF. Using reference TRBV28 and TRBJ1-1 for the parts outside the CDR3, the full variable domain is DVKVTQSSRYLVKRTGEKVFLECVQDMDHENMFWYRQDPGLGLRLIYFSYDVKMKEKGDIPEGYSVSREKKERFSLILESASTNQTSMYLCASSPPTELNTEAFFGQGTRLTVV.

This clonotype occurred a few times. V usage is TRBV12-3 or TRBV12-4 and J usage is TRBJ1-5; D uncertain. CDR3 length equals 15 residues. Between the trimmed V and J ends, which lost 1 base and 2 bases, there was a span of 9 bases. The CDR3 sequence is CASSLDKARNQPQHF. For the CDR3, the DNA is TGTGCCAGCAGTTTAGACAAGGCCCGCAATCAGCCCCAGCATTTT.

This clonotype was counted ten times or more. The chain uses TRBV6-1 and TRBJ1-2, with 9 positions matching TRBD1. Per germline, CDR1 MNHNS and CDR2 SASEGT. Trimming at V came to 4 bases and at J to 5 bases, leaving 5 bases not matched to a gene. The CDR3 spans 14 residues. The CDR3 loop is CASSVGTGTYGYTF. The CDR3, as DNA: TGTGCCAGCAGTGTGGGGACAGGGACGTATGGCTACACCTTC.

This clonotype has a count of ten or more. This rearrangement joins TRBV7-2 to TRBJ2-5; D remains unclear. V was shortened by 5 bases and J by 7 bases, with 8 bases between the two germline ends. Germline-derived CDR1 and CDR2 are SGHTA and FQGNSA. CDR3 size: 11 residues. CDR3 region: CASSPGPTQYF. CDR3 nucleotides: TGTGCCAGCAGCCCAGGCCCGACCCAGTACTTC.

This clonotype was detected many times. The chain joins TRBV7-8 to TRBJ1-6, with D hard to call. The CDR3 runs 12 residues. V was clipped by 0 bases and J by 12 bases, with 6 bases between them. Germline CDR1 is SGHVS and CDR2 is FQNEAQ. CDR3 sequence (DNA): TGTGCCAGCAGCTTAGCCGCTCAACCCCTCCACTTT. Amino acids: CASSLAAQPLHF.

Only a few counts were recorded for this clonotype. This sequence joins TRBV25-1 and TRBJ2-3; unclear D gene. V was clipped by 1 base and J by 5 bases, with 13 bases between them. CDR1 and CDR2 (germline): MGHDK, SYGVNS. The CDR3 is 15 amino acids. CDR3 protein: CASSELVNRVDTQYF. CDR3 coding DNA: TGTGCCAGCAGTGAATTAGTGAATAGGGTAGATACGCAGTATTTT. Supplemented by reference TRBV25-1 and TRBJ2-3, the full variable domain reads EADIYQTPRYLVIGTGKKITLECSQTMGHDKMYWYQQDPGMELHLIHYSYGVNSTEKGDLSSESTVSRIRTEHFPLTLESARPSHTSQYLCASSELVNRVDTQYFGPGTRLTVL.

In its sample, this clonotype was seen many times. The chain joins TRBV6-2 or TRBV6-3 to TRBJ2-7; tentatively, D is TRBD1 (5 bases). Germline loops: CDR1 MNHEY, CDR2 SVGEGT. V was shortened by 2 bases and J by 5 bases, with 13 bases between the two germline ends. The CDR3 length is 14 residues. The CDR3 bases are TGTGCCAGCAGTTACCGTCAGGGTTCCCACGAGCAGTACTTC. Translation: CASSYRQGSHEQYF.

There are a few counts of this clonotype. V usage is TRBV27 and J usage is TRBJ1-5, with 8 bases aligning to TRBD1. Germline V lookup: CDR1 MNHEY, CDR2 SMNVEV (reference sequence). The CDR3 runs 16 residues. Trimming removed 4 bases from V and 6 bases from J; junction bases left unmatched: 11. In DNA form, the CDR3 reads TGTGCCAGCAGTTCTTCCCAACAGGGGGTAGGTCAGCCCCAGCATTTT. This gives the protein CASSSSQQGVGQPQHF.

This clonotype showed up many times. The chain has TRBV12-3 or TRBV12-4 and TRBJ1-2; maybe TRBD1 (6 bases). The CDR3 is 13 amino acids. V was clipped by 8 bases and J by 2 bases, with 12 bases between them. CDR3 region: CASRTVPNYGYTF. The CDR3 nucleotides read TGTGCCAGCCGGACAGTTCCCAACTATGGCTACACCTTC.

Turning to this clonotype: A much larger clonotype is one base distant, so this may be a read error. The gene calls are TRBV6-5 and TRBJ2-3; the D is unclear. V was pared by 2 bases and J by 0 bases, with 9 bases between. This CDR3 contains 15 residues. Germline V lookup: CDR1 MNHEY, CDR2 SVGAGI. In DNA form, the CDR3 reads TGTGCCAGCAGTTACCGCTCCGAGAGCACAGATACGCAGTATTTT. This gives the protein CASSYRSESTDTQYF.

In this sample, this clonotype turned up many times. The chain is built from TRBV28 and TRBJ1-5; 9 bases match TRBD1. V was pared by 10 bases and J by 1 base, with 14 bases of the junction left unmatched. The CDR3 extends over 17 amino acids. The germline V gene has CDR1 MDHEN and CDR2 SYDVKM. CDR3 nucleotides: TGTGCCACCTCTAGTATGGGACAGGGAGGAAGCAATCAGCCCCAGCATTTT. Amino acid sequence: CATSSMGQGGSNQPQHF.

This clonotype was detected many times. The chain couples TRBV5-1 to TRBJ2-4; D may correspond to TRBD1 or TRBD2 (5 bases each). V lost 4 bases and J lost 5, with 22 bases in between. This CDR3 region has 17 residues. The germline V gene encodes CDR1 SGHRS and CDR2 YFSETQ. The CDR3, as DNA: TGCGCCAGCAGCAGGGGACCAGCCTCCCCGTACGAAAACATTCAGTACTTC. The encoded protein is CASSRGPASPYENIQYF.

This clonotype was observed at least ten times. The V call is TRBV18, the J call TRBJ2-7; D could derive from TRBD1 or TRBD2 (5 bases each). The CDR3 is 14 amino acids. Germline CDR1 is KGHSH and CDR2 is LQKENI. V lost 1 base and J lost 1, with 8 bases in between. The CDR3 sequence: CASSPRDGSYEQYF. The CDR3 bases are TGTGCCAGCTCACCACGGGACGGGTCCTACGAGCAGTACTTC.

This clonotype has a count of ten or more. The V and J genes are TRBV24-1 and TRBJ2-3; TRBD1 might be the D (5 bases). Trimming stripped 3 bases from V and 3 bases from J, with 9 bases between. This CDR3 region has 14 residues. Germline CDR1 KGHDR, CDR2 SFDVKD. CDR3: CATSDPGLTDTQYF. The CDR3 nucleotides read TGTGCCACCAGTGATCCAGGGTTGACAGATACGCAGTATTTT.

Ten or more counts support this clonotype. This chain connects TRBV6-1 to TRBJ1-6; TRBD1 matches 7 bases. The CDR3 is made up of 16 amino acids. CDR1 is MNHNS, CDR2 SASEGT, per germline. Trimming cost V 1 base and J 7 bases; bases outside gene matches: 7. CDR3 DNA sequence: TGTGCCAGCAGTGAAGTCCGGGCCAGGGGGAATTCACCCCTCCACTTT. It encodes CASSEVRARGNSPLHF.

The chain links TRBV15 to TRBJ1-4; D not resolved. CDR3 length equals 16 residues. V shed 3 bases and J shed 1 base, with 12 bases lying between them. CDR1 is LNHNV and CDR2 is YYDKDF in the germline V gene (reference sequence). The CDR3 DNA reads TGTGCCACCAGCAGCCCCCGGCCAGAAACTAATGAAAAACTGTTTTTT. Translated, it gives CATSSPRPETNEKLFF.

V usage is TRBV7-2 and J usage is TRBJ1-1, with D perhaps matching TRBD1 (5 bases). Germline CDR1 and CDR2: SGHTA and FQGNSA. This CDR3 has 18 residues. Trimming cost V 1 base and J 3 bases, with 21 bases left between them. The CDR3 spells CASSLEDGWDLQYTEAFF. CDR3 in DNA: TGTGCCAGCAGCTTAGAGGATGGGTGGGACCTTCAGTACACTGAAGCTTTCTTT.

There are many counts of this clonotype. This chain links TRBV4-3 with TRBJ2-3; D may be TRBD1 (6 bases). This CDR3 spans 16 amino acids. The germline CDR1 and CDR2 sequences are LGHNA and YSLEER. The V and J ends lost 0 bases and 6 bases respectively, with 16 bases between them. The CDR3 protein is CASSQEWGQGSDTQYF. CDR3 DNA sequence: TGCGCCAGCAGCCAAGAGTGGGGGCAGGGTTCGGATACGCAGTATTTT.

The gene calls are TRBV4-1 and TRBJ1-2, with D possibly TRBD1 on 5 matching bases. Germline CDR1 and CDR2: MGHRA and YSYEKL. V shed 0 bases and J shed 4 bases, with 12 bases lying between them. The CDR3 is made up of 15 amino acids. The CDR3 nucleotides are TGCGCCAGCAGCCAAGAGGTCTGGACACTCTATGGCTACACCTTC. Its translation: CASSQEVWTLYGYTF.

The sample holds a few counts of this clonotype. V and J are TRBV11-2 and TRBJ2-3; D is unclear. Germline V gives CDR1 SGHAT, CDR2 FQNNGV. This CDR3 region has 14 residues. Trimming pared 1 base from V and 6 bases from J, leaving 11 bases between. The CDR3 DNA follows: TGTGCCAGCAGCTTAGTATCGCAGCGCGATACGCAGTATTTT. Translating it yields CASSLVSQRDTQYF.

Many counts were recorded for this clonotype. The gene calls are TRBV5-1 and TRBJ1-2; 7 bases line up with TRBD1. CDR1 SGHRS and CDR2 YFSETQ come from the germline V gene. This CDR3 region has 13 residues. The junction had 7 bases not matched to a gene; V was cut back by 5 bases and J by 6 bases. CDR3 region: CASRQTGVDGYTF. The CDR3 DNA follows: TGCGCCAGCAGACAAACAGGGGTCGATGGCTACACCTTC.

This clonotype was seen ten or more times. The CDR3 region has the DNA TGTGCCAGCTCAATGTCAGGGGCGAGAGACGGCTACACCTTC. It yields the protein CASSMSGARDGYTF. The V gene is TRBV18, the J gene TRBJ1-2; TRBD1 might be the D (6 bases). The V gene lost 5 bases and the J gene lost 8 bases, with 18 bases spanning the gap. The V gene's germline CDR1 is KGHSH and CDR2 LQKENI. The CDR3 loop spans 14 amino acids.

At least ten counts were recorded for this clonotype. CDR3 sequence (DNA): TGCAGTGCTAGTTTGGGGGACGAGCAGTACTTC. As protein: CSASLGDEQYF. The chain joins TRBV20-1 to TRBJ2-7, with D perhaps being TRBD1 or TRBD2 (5 bases each). The V gene lost 3 bases and the J gene lost 5 bases, with 8 bases spanning the gap. This CDR3 spans 11 amino acids. Germline V gene lookup returns CDR1 DFQATT and CDR2 SNEGSKA (reference sequence).